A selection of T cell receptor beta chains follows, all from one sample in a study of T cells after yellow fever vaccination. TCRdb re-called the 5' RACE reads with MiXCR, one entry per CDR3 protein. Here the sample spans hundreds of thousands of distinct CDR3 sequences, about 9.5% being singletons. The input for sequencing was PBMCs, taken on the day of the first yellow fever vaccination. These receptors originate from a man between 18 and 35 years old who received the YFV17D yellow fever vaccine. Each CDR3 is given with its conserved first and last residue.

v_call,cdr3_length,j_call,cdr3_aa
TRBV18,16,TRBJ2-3,CASSPLTESYTDTQYF
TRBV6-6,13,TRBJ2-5,CASSKDFQETQYF
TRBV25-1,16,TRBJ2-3,CASSTDIGYGTDTQYF
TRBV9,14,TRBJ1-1,CASSEGTGGSEAFF
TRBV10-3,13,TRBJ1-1,CAISPNSNTEAFF
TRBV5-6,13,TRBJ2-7,CASSLNAGEEQYF
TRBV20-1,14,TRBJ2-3,CSARLAGPTDTQYF
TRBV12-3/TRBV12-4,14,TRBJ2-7,CASSFTRAGYEQYF
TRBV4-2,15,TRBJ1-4,CASSQEDSRGEKLFF
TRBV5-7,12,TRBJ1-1,CASKDRNTEAFF
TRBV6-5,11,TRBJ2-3,CASRGGDTQYF
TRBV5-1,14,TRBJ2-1,CASSRGTAYNEQFF
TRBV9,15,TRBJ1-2,CASRDPGQGNYGYTF
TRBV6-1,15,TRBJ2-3,CASRGVSVGTDTQYF
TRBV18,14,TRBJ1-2,CASSPSLREEGYTF
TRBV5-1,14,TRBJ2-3,CASSSLDGSDTQYF
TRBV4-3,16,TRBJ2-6,CASSQEGVSGANVLTF
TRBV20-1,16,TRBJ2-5,CSAIGGSTVYSETQYF
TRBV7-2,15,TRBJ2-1,CASSFPTSGANEQFF
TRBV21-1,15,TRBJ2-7,CASSMGQGGCYEQYF
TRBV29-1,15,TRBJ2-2,CSVAPGQGFTGELFF
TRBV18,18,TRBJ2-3,CASSPGLAGSIGTDTQYF
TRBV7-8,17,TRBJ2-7,CASSLSWGDTGNYEQYF
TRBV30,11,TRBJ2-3,CAWGRRDTQYF
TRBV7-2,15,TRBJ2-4,CASSLEGASGNIQYF
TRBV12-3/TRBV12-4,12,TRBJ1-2,CASKLQAGGYTF
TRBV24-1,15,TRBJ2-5,CATSDLDRDQETQYF
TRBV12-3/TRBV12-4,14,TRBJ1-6,CASSLAGGYSPLHF
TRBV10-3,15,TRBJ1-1,CAISFGQTLNTEAFF
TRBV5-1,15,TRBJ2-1,CASSLIQSSYNEQFF
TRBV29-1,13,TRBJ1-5,CSVWGGSNQPQHF
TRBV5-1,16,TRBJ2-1,CASSSSGVGSYNEQFF
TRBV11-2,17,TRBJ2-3,CASSLRSGRGYTDTQYF
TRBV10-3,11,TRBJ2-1,CAISGVNEQFF
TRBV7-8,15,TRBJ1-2,CASSLGGGANYGYTF
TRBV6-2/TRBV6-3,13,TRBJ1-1,CASSYGGRLEAFF
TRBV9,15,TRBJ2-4,CASSFKWGAKNIQYF
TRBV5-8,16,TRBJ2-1,CASSFTQGFSYNEQFF
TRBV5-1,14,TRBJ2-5,CASSLGDPQETQYF
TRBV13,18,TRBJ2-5,CASSLALLAGGPMETQYF
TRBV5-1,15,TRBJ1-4,CASRVAGGKNEKLFF
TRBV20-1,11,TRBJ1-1,CSAREQLEAFF
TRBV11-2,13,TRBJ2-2,CASSLDRSGELFF
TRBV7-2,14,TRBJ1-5,CASSPYREDQPQHF
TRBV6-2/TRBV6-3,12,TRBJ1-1,CASSYPSPEAFF
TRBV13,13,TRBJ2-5,CASREASRETQYF
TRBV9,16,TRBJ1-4,CASSVGGGQANEKLFF